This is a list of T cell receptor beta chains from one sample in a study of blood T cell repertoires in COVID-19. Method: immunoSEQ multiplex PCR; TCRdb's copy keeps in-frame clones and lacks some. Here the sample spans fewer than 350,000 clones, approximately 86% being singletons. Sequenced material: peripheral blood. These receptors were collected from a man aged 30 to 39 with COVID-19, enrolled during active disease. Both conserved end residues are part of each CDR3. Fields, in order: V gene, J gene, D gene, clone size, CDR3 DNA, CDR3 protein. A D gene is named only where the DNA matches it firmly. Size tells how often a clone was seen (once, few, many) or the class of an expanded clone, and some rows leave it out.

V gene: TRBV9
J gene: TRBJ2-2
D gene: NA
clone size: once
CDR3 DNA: TGTGCCAGCAGCGTAGTTCTTTTCACCGGGGAGCTGTTTTTT
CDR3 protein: CASSVVLFTGELFF

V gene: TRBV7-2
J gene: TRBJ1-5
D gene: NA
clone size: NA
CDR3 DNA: TGTGCCAGCAGCTTAGTGGACAGCAGCAATCAGCCCCAGCATTTT
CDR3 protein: CASSLVDSSNQPQHF

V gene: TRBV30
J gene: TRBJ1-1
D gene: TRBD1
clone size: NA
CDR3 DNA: TGTGCCTGGAGCTACCGGGACAGAAACACTGAAGCTTTCTTT
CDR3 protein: CAWSYRDRNTEAFF

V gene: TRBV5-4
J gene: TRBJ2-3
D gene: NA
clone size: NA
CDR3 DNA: TGTGCCACCCCGGTGTCGGGCACAGATACGCAGTATTTT
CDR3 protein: CATPVSGTDTQYF

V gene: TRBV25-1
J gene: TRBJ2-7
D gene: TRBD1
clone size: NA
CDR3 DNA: TGTGCCAGCAGTGCCACCCCGGGACAGGGTAACTACGAGCAGTACTTC
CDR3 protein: CASSATPGQGNYEQYF

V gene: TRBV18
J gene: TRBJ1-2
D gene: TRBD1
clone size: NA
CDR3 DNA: TGTGCCAGCTCGCCGACAGGGGAGAACTATGGCTACACCTTC
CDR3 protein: CASSPTGENYGYTF

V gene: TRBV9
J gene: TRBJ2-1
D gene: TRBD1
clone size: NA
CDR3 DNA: TGTGCCAGCAGCCCCCGAATCTTACAGGGGAGTGAGCAGTTCTTC
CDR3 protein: CASSPRILQGSEQFF

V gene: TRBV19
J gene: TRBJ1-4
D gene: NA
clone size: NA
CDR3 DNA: TGTGCCAGTAGTCTTTTCGCGGCAACTAATGAAAAACTGTTTTTT
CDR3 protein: CASSLFAATNEKLFF

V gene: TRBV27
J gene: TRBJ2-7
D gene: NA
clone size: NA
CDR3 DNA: TGTGCCAGCAGTTTTTCCGGTTTAGTCTACGAGCAGTACTTC
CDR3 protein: CASSFSGLVYEQYF

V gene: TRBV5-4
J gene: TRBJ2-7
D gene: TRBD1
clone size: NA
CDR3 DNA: TGTGCCAGCAGCTTGGAACTGGACAGGGTTTCTGGGCAGTACTTC
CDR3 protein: CASSLELDRVSGQYF

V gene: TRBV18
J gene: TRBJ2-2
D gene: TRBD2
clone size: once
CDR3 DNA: TGTGCCAGCTCACCACCGTCTAGCGGGGGGGACACCGGGGAGCTGTTTTTT
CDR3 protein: CASSPPSSGGDTGELFF

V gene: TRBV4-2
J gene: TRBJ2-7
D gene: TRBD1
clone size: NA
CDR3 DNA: TGTGCCAGCAGCCAAGATCAAGGACAGGTCTCCTACGAGCAGTACTTC
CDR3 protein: CASSQDQGQVSYEQYF

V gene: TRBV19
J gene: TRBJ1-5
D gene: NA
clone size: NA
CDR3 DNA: TGTGCCAGTAGAGATACAGGGATTAGCAATCAGCCCCAGCATTTT
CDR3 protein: CASRDTGISNQPQHF

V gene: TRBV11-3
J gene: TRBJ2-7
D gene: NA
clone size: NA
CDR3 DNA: TGTGCCAGCAGCCCAACTGGGGGGGCTCGGGGCGAGCAGTACTTC
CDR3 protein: CASSPTGGARGEQYF

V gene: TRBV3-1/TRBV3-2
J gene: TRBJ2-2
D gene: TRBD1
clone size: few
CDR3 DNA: TGTGCCAGCAGCCCGACAGGGCAGGCCGGGGAGCTGTTTTTT
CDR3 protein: CASSPTGQAGELFF

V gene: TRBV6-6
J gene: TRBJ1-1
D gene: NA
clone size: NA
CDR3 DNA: TGTGCCAGCAGTTACTCAATTAGGAACACTGAAGCTTTCTTT
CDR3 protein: CASSYSIRNTEAFF

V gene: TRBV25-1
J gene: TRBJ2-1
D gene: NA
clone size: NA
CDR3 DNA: TGTGCCAGCAGTGGAGGGGGGTCTAGCGGAAGCTACAATGAGCAGTTCTTC
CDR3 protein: CASSGGGSSGSYNEQFF

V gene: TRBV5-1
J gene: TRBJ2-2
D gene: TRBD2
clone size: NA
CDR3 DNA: TGCGCCAGCAGCCAGGGACTAGCGGGGCCGCGGACCGGGGAGCTGTTTTTT
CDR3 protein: CASSQGLAGPRTGELFF

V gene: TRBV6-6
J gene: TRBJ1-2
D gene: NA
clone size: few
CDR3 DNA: TGTGCCAGCAGTTACTCGGGGACTTCCTATGGCTACACCTTC
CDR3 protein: CASSYSGTSYGYTF

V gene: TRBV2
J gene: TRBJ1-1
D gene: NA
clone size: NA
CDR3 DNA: TGTGCCAGCAGTGCTTACCAAGGAGGGGTCTCGAACACTGAAGCTTTCTTT
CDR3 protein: CASSAYQGGVSNTEAFF

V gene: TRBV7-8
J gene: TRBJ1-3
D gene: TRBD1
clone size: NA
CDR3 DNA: TGTGCCAGCAGCTTCTTAGGGGGCAGACTTAATGGGAGATTTGGAAACACCATATATTTT
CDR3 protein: CASSFLGGRLNGRFGNTIYF

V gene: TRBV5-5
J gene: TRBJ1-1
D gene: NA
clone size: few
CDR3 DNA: TGTGCCAGCAGCTTCCCCCAGAACACTGAAGCTTTCTTT
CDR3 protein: CASSFPQNTEAFF

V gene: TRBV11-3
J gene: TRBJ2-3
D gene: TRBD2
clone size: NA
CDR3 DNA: TGTGCCAGCAGCTTAGACAGCGGGAGGGCAGCAGATACGCAGTATTTT
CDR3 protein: CASSLDSGRAADTQYF

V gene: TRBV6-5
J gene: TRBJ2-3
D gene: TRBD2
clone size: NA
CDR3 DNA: TGTGCCAGCAGACAACTAGCGGGGGGGCCAGATACGCAGTATTTT
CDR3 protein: CASRQLAGGPDTQYF

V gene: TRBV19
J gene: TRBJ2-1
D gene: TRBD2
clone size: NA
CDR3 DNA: TGTGCCAGTAGTCAGACTAGCGCTAGCTACAATGAGCAGTTCTTC
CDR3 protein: CASSQTSASYNEQFF

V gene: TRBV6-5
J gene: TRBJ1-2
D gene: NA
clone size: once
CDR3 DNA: TGTGCCAGCAGTTACCGCCATCGAAGAGACTACACCTTC
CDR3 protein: CASSYRHRRDYTF

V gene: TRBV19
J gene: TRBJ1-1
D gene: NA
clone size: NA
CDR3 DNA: TGTGCCAGTAGTAGGGAATACGGGACATATGAAGCTTTCTTT
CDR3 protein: CASSREYGTYEAFF

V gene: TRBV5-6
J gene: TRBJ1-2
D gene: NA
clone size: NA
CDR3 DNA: TGTGCCAGCAGCTTGGCCGGGGGGCTGAACTATGGCTACACCTTC
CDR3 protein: CASSLAGGLNYGYTF

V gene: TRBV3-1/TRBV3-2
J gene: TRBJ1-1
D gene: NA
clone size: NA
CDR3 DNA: TGTGCCAGCAGCCTTGAAAGGGGGGGCCGAACTGAAGCTTTCTTT
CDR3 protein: CASSLERGGRTEAFF

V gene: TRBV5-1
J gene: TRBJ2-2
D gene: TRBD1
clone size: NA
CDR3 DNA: TGCGCCAGCAGCTGGACCGGGACAGGGGTGGCCGGGGAGCTGTTTTTT
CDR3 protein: CASSWTGTGVAGELFF

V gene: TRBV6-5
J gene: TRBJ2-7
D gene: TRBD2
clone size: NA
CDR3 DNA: TGTGCCAGCAGTTCCCTACTAGCGGGGGCCTACGAGCAGTACTTC
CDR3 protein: CASSSLLAGAYEQYF

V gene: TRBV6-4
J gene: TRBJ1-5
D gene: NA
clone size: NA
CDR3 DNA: TGTGCCAGCAGTGACTCGAAAGTCCCCCAGGTGATCTTTTTGGCTCAGCCCCAGCATTTT
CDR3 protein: CASSDSKVPQVIFLAQPQHF

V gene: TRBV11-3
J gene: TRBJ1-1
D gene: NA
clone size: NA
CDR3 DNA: TGTGCCAGCAGCCCGCGCCTTAGAGCGGAAGCTTTCTTT
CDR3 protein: CASSPRLRAEAFF

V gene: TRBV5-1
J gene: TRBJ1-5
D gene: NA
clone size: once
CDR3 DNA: TGCGCCAGCAGCTTGGATCGGGGCGTAGGGGGGGACAATCAGCCCCAGCATTTT
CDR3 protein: CASSLDRGVGGDNQPQHF

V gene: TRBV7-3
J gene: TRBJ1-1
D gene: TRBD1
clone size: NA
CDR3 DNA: TGTGCCAGCAGCTTAAGTGGGGACAGGGAGCTATATAGTGAAGCTTTCTTT
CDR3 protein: CASSLSGDRELYSEAFF

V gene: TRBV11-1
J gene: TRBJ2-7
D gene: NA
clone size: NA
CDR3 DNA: TGTGCCAGCAGCCCTCGGGACATACCCGTTTACGAGCAGTACTTC
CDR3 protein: CASSPRDIPVYEQYF

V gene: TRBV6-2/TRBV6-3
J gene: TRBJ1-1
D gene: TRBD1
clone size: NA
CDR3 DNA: TGTGCCAGCAGCCCTCCCTCCCTACAGGGGTCCGACACTGAAGCTTTCTTT
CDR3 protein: CASSPPSLQGSDTEAFF

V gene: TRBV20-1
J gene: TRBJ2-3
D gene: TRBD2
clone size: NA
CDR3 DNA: TGCAGTGCTAGTGGACTAGCGGGAGGGCATGGTACGCAGTATTTT
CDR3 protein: CSASGLAGGHGTQYF

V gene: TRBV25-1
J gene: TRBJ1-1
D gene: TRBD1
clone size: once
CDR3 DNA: TGTGCCAGCAGGACAGGGGGAATTAACACTGAAGCTTTCTTT
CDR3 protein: CASRTGGINTEAFF

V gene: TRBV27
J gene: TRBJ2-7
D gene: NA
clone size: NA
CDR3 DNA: TGTGCCAGCAGTATCCATACATCCCATCCCTACGAGCAGTACTTC
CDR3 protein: CASSIHTSHPYEQYF

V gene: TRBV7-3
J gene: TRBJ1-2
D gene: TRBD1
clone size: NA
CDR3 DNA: TGTGCCAGCAGCTCTAGACAGGGGACGAATGGCTACACCTTC
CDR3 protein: CASSSRQGTNGYTF

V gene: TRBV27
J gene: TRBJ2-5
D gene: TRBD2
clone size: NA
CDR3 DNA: TGTGCCAGCAGTCCAAGGACTAGCGCCCAAGCAAGGGACCAGTACTTC
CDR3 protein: CASSPRTSAQARDQYF

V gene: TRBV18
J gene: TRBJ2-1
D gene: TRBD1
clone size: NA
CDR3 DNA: TGTGCCAGCTCACCGATTGGGACAGGGGGCTATAATGAGCAGTTCTTC
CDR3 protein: CASSPIGTGGYNEQFF

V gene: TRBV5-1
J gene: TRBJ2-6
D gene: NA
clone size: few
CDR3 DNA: TGCGCCAGCTATGGCCAGGCCATTTCTGGGGCCAACGTCCTGACTTTC
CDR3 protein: CASYGQAISGANVLTF

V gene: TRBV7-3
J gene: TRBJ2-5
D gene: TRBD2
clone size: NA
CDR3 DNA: TGTGCCAGCAGCTTACAGGGCGGGAGTGAGACCCAGTACTTC
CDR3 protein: CASSLQGGSETQYF

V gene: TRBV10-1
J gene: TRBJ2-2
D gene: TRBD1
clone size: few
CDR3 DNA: TGCGCCAGCAGTGGCCCTTTTACCGGGACAGGGGGCGCGAACACCGGGGAGCTGTTTTTT
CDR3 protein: CASSGPFTGTGGANTGELFF

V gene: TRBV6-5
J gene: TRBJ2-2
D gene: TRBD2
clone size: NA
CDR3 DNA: TGTGCCAGCAGTTCGAGCGGGGGGTCCACCGGGGAGCTGTTTTTT
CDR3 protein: CASSSSGGSTGELFF

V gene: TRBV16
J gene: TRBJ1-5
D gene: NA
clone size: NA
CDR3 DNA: TGTGCCAGCAGCCCGCTTAACTCCCTGGAGAGCAATCAGCCCCAGCATTTT
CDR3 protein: CASSPLNSLESNQPQHF

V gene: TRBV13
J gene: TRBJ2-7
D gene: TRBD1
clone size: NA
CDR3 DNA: TGTGCCAGCAGCCAAGGGGACAGGGGGTACGAGCAGTACTTC
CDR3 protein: CASSQGDRGYEQYF

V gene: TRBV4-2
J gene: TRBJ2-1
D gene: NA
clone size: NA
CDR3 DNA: TGTGCCAGCAGCCAAGATCCGTCCGGCGGAACCTACAATGAGCAGTTCTTC
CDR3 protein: CASSQDPSGGTYNEQFF

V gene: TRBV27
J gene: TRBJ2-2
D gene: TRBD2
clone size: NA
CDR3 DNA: TGTGCCAGCAGTTTATGGACTACCTTAGCGGGCACCGGGGAGCTGTTTTTT
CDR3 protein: CASSLWTTLAGTGELFF

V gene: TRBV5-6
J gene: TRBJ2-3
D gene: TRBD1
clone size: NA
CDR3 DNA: TGTGCCAGCAGCCTGCTCACAGGGGAAGATACGCAGTATTTT
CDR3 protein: CASSLLTGEDTQYF